The clone carrying this TCR beta chain has only a few counts. Its target is unknown. This record belongs to a study of cytomegalovirus exposure and HLA in healthy donors. On the study more broadly: T cells numbering around 180 million yielded more than 100 million unique TCR beta sequences in an earlier analysis.

This CDR3 contains 15 residues. The V gene's germline CDR1 is LNHDA and CDR2 SQIVND (reference sequence). V was trimmed by 5 bases and J by 2 bases, leaving 13 bases between them. Whole-study findings and limits: In vitro, three CMV-associated chains proved specific for CMV antigens. In all likelihood, a cluster of highly shared sequence variants was a sequencing artifact.

The PCR contained 60 Vbeta and 13 Jbeta primers. The data were produced by immunoSEQ multiplex PCR, yet TCRdb's version contains in-frame clones alone and is incomplete. The profile shows about 180,000 clones, around 81% of them singletons. The TCR originated in a woman in her 30s in good health and CMV-seronegative. Sequencing used PBMCs. The J gene is TRBJ1-5, the V gene TRBV19, with a tentative D call TRBD1 (6 bases). The CDR3 bases are TGTGCCAGTAGTCCCCCCCCAGGGGGCAATCAGCCCCAGCATTTT. Protein sequence: CASSPPPGGNQPQHF.